The 24 T cell receptor beta chains below were found in one sample sequenced in a study of blood T cell repertoires in COVID-19. TCRdb keeps only in-frame clones here, not all; method: immunoSEQ multiplex PCR. The table shows around 250,000 clones, with approximately 88% occurring only once. What was sequenced was peripheral blood. These receptors were obtained from a human donor in a cohort sampled during active COVID-19.

The chain employs TRBV7-3 and TRBJ2-1, with 11 bases fitting TRBD2. V lost 5 bases, J lost 6 bases, and 9 bases stayed unmatched. From germline, CDR1 is SGHTA and CDR2 FQGTGA. This CDR3 is built from 16 residues. Written as DNA, the CDR3 is TGTGCCAGCAGCCCGATAGCGGGAGGGACCTTCAATGAGCAGTTCTTC. It is translated as CASSPIAGGTFNEQFF.

V usage is TRBV30 and J usage is TRBJ1-1; D gene uncertain. This CDR3 contains 13 residues. In germline, CDR1 is GTSNPN, CDR2 SVGIG (reference sequence). Trimming took off 4 bases at V and 4 bases at J, with 13 bases between the two ends. CDR3 coding DNA: TGTGCCTGGAAGGTAGAGGGCGGCACTGAAGCTTTCTTT. It is translated as CAWKVEGGTEAFF.

V is TRBV27 and J is TRBJ1-5; D uncertain. The CDR3 spans 17 residues. The germline V and J ends were trimmed by 5 bases and 3 bases, with 20 bases remaining between them. The germline CDR1 and CDR2 sequences are MNHEY and SMNVEV (reference sequence). DNA for the CDR3: TGTGCCAGCAGTCCCGGGAGGGTTATTAGTTCCAATCAGCCCCAGCATTTT. It yields the protein CASSPGRVISSNQPQHF.

The V call is TRBV18, the J call TRBJ1-2, with D possibly matching TRBD1 (5 bases). Between the trimmed V and J ends, which lost 2 bases and 5 bases, there was a span of 9 bases. Germline lookup yields CDR1 KGHSH and CDR2 LQKENI. The CDR3 loop spans 13 amino acids. CDR3 residues: CASSPSGGYGYTF. CDR3 in DNA: TGTGCCAGCTCACCATCGGGGGGATATGGCTACACCTTC. Full variable domain (rest looked up from reference TRBV18 and TRBJ1-2): NAGVMQNPRHLVRRRGQEARLRCSPMKGHSHVYWYRQLPEEGLKFMVYLQKENIIDESGMPKERFSAEFPKEGPSILRIQQVVRGDSAAYFCASSPSGGYGYTFGSGTRLTVV.

This clone was picked up a small number of times. The genes are TRBV20-1 and TRBJ1-5, with D perhaps TRBD1 (6 bases). Trimming left V 3 bases short and J 0 bases short, with 15 bases between. Germline lookup yields CDR1 DFQATT and CDR2 SNEGSKA (reference sequence). This CDR3 contains 16 residues. In nucleotides, the CDR3 is TGCAGTGCTAGTCCCGAGGGACACTATAGCAATCAGCCCCAGCATTTT. It specifies CSASPEGHYSNQPQHF.

V gene TRBV10-2 combines with J gene TRBJ2-5; tentatively, D is TRBD2 (7 bases). V was trimmed by 0 bases and J by 2 bases, leaving 13 bases between them. The CDR3 length is 16 residues. Germline values: CDR1 WSHSY, CDR2 SAAADI. Here the CDR3 reads CASSESGGGRQETQYF. The DNA of the CDR3 is TGCGCCAGCAGTGAGTCGGGCGGGGGCCGTCAAGAGACCCAGTACTTC.

The J gene is TRBJ2-7, the V gene TRBV5-4, with 14 bases identical to TRBD2. With V trimmed by 4 bases and J by 6 bases, 12 bases remained unmatched. The CDR3 contains 17 residues. CDR1 SGHNT and CDR2 YYREEE come from the germline V gene (reference sequence). As DNA, the CDR3 is TGTGCCAGCAGCCCCGAGACTAGCGGGGGGGCCGTAGGCGAGCAGTACTTC. Amino acid sequence: CASSPETSGGAVGEQYF. Looking up the rest from reference TRBV5-4 and TRBJ2-7 gives the full variable domain: ETGVTQSPTHLIKTRGQQVTLRCSSQSGHNTVSWYQQALGQGPQFIFQYYREEENGRGNFPPRFSGLQFPNYSSELNVNALELDDSALYLCASSPETSGGAVGEQYFGPGTRLTVT.

V gene TRBV7-2 combines with J gene TRBJ2-7, with D maybe TRBD1 (5 bases). Trimming took 1 base from V and 0 from J, leaving 13 bases between them. The CDR3 covers 16 residues. Germline V gene data show CDR1 as SGHTA and CDR2 as FQGNSA. CDR3 sequence (DNA): TGTGCCAGCAGCTTAGTCGCACAGGCCCTCTCCTACGAGCAGTACTTC. Residues: CASSLVAQALSYEQYF.

The V gene is TRBV3-1 (or the pseudogene TRBV3-2), the J gene TRBJ2-7, with 14 nucleotides matching TRBD2. Germline V gene lookup returns CDR1 LGHDT and CDR2 YNNKEL (reference sequence). V was clipped by 4 bases and J by 6 bases; unmatched bases: 26. The CDR3 sequence is 22 residues long. CDR3 residues: CASSRRQGTSGRPFYVGIEQYF. The CDR3 DNA is TGTGCCAGCAGCCGGAGGCAGGGGACTAGCGGGAGACCTTTTTACGTTGGGATCGAGCAGTACTTC.

The genes are TRBV12-3 or TRBV12-4 and TRBJ2-1; D not certain. This CDR3 comprises 13 residues. The V end lost 3 bases, the J end lost 6 bases, and 9 bases lay between the germline ends. CDR3 in amino acids: CASSLVQINEQFF. The CDR3 DNA reads as TGTGCCAGCAGTTTGGTCCAGATCAATGAGCAGTTCTTC.

This chain connects TRBV14 to TRBJ2-5, with TRBD1 as a possible D gene (5 bases). Germline CDR1 reads SGHDN; CDR2 reads FVKESK. This CDR3 region has 15 residues. V lost 0 bases to trimming and J lost 5 bases, with 13 bases between them. The CDR3 nucleotides are TGTGCCAGCAGCCAAGAGGTCAGGGCGAGGGAGACCCAGTACTTC. Residues: CASSQEVRARETQYF.

Comment on this clone: The sample has other DNA sequences that encode this CDR3 too. The chain employs TRBV7-2 and TRBJ1-1; D unclear. CDR3 size: 13 residues. Trimming removed 2 bases at V and 1 base at J, with 5 bases between. Germline assignment: CDR1 SGHTA and CDR2 FQGNSA. CDR3: CASSLTGNTEAFF. DNA of the CDR3: TGTGCCAGCAGCTTAACTGGGAACACTGAAGCTTTCTTT.

The chain joins TRBV7-9 to TRBJ1-2; no firm D call. The CDR3 loop spans 12 amino acids. The V end lost 2 bases, the J end lost 10 bases, and 11 bases lay between the germline ends. Germline lookup yields CDR1 SEHNR and CDR2 FQNEAQ (reference sequence). The CDR3 reads CASSLIKEDYTF. The CDR3 bases are TGTGCCAGCAGCTTAATCAAAGAGGACTACACCTTC.

A single count supports this clone. The gene calls are TRBV3-1 (or the pseudogene TRBV3-2) and TRBJ1-1; no clear D gene. The CDR3 runs 15 residues. With 0 bases removed from V and 10 bases from J, the gap between germline ends came to 18 bases. Per the germline V gene, CDR1 is LGHDT and CDR2 is YNNKEL (reference sequence). The CDR3: CASSQDPKGGPRAFF. The DNA for the CDR3 is TGTGCCAGCAGCCAAGACCCAAAGGGAGGACCCAGAGCTTTCTTT.

V and J are TRBV27 and TRBJ2-6; D is possibly TRBD2 (7 bases). The CDR3 length is 15 residues. The ends were cut back, 7 bases at V and 1 base at J, with 11 bases in the middle. The germline gives CDR1 MNHEY, CDR2 SMNVEV (reference sequence). The CDR3, as DNA: TGTGCCAGCAAGGGGGGAGGGTCTGGGGCCAACGTCCTGACTTTC. It encodes CASKGGGSGANVLTF.

This rearrangement joins TRBV19 to TRBJ1-1; D gene unclear. Germline assignment: CDR1 LNHDA and CDR2 SQIVND (reference sequence). This CDR3 is 13 amino acids long. V dropped 3 bases and J dropped 1 base, with 6 bases sitting between them. The CDR3 coding sequence is TGTGCCAGTAGTATCCAACAGAACACTGAAGCTTTCTTT. Residues: CASSIQQNTEAFF.

A single count supports this clone. The chain joins TRBV4-1 to TRBJ2-5; D possibly corresponds to TRBD1 (5 bases). This CDR3 has 15 residues. The V gene lost 0 bases and the J gene lost 2 bases, with 10 bases spanning the gap. Germline V gives CDR1 MGHRA, CDR2 YSYEKL. CDR3 sequence: CASSQEGAGQETQYF. The CDR3 DNA reads as TGCGCCAGCAGCCAAGAAGGCGCAGGGCAAGAGACCCAGTACTTC.

The chain joins TRBV7-2 to TRBJ1-5; no firm D call. Germline V gene lookup returns CDR1 SGHTA and CDR2 FQGNSA. V lost 0 bases and J 6 bases, leaving 12 bases between the germline ends. This CDR3 spans 15 amino acids. CDR3: CASSLASGSSQPQHF. CDR3 DNA sequence: TGTGCCAGCAGCTTAGCTTCGGGATCGAGTCAGCCCCAGCATTTT.

The chain employs TRBV4-1 and TRBJ2-7, with 8 bases aligning to TRBD1. The CDR3 runs to 17 residues. The V gene end was trimmed by 2 bases and the J gene end by 0 bases; junction bases not matched to a gene: 9. Looked up from germline, CDR1 is MGHRA and CDR2 is YSYEKL. CDR3 nucleotide sequence: TGCGCCAGCAGCCAACCACGGACAGGGCTCAGCTCCTACGAGCAGTACTTC. Its protein is CASSQPRTGLSSYEQYF.

This clone was found once. The CDR3 sequence is CASSYGWGANYGYTF. The CDR3 coding sequence is TGTGCCAGCAGTTACGGCTGGGGCGCTAACTATGGCTACACCTTC. The chain links TRBV6-5 to TRBJ1-2, with D maybe TRBD1 (5 bases). This CDR3 has 15 amino acids. In germline, CDR1 is MNHEY, CDR2 SVGAGI. With 2 bases removed from V and 0 bases from J, the gap between germline ends came to 10 bases.

CDR3 coding DNA: TGTGCCAGCAGCCCGTCGGGGGGCCCAGATACGCAGTATTTT. Its protein is CASSPSGGPDTQYF. This chain links TRBV5-4 with TRBJ2-3, with TRBD2 as a possible D gene (7 bases). CDR1 and CDR2 (germline): SGHNT, YYREEE (reference sequence). V lost 4 bases and J 4 bases, leaving 13 bases between the germline ends. The CDR3 totals 14 residues.

The chain carries TRBV7-9 and TRBJ2-7; D call uncertain. From germline, CDR1 is SEHNR and CDR2 FQNEAQ (reference sequence). V was trimmed by 5 bases and J by 2 bases, leaving 10 bases between them. The CDR3 is 13 amino acids. The CDR3, as DNA: TGTGCCAGCAGCGGCCGTACCCCCTACGAGCAGTACTTC. Its translation is CASSGRTPYEQYF.

This chain links TRBV9 with TRBJ1-1; D ambiguous. Germline assignment: CDR1 SGDLS and CDR2 YYNGEE. V was shortened by 0 bases and J by 5 bases, with 11 bases between the two germline ends. CDR3 size: 14 residues. The CDR3 protein is CASSVVQSGTEAFF. The CDR3 DNA reads TGTGCCAGCAGCGTAGTGCAGTCGGGGACTGAAGCTTTCTTT.

This chain joins TRBV6-6 and TRBJ1-5; no reliable D call. CDR1 and CDR2 (germline): MNHNY, SVGAGI (reference sequence). Between the trimmed V and J ends, which lost 4 bases and 4 bases, there was a span of 2 bases. The CDR3 totals 11 residues. CDR3 sequence (DNA): TGTGCCAGCAGTTCTAATCAGCCCCAGCATTTT. It translates to CASSSNQPQHF.